Reported below is one TCR beta chain. Primed by a sample-barcoded 5' primer and a J-beta primer mix, a second PCR proceeded for about 6 to 12 cycles. A single record per CDR3 protein comes from TCRdb applying MiXCR to the 5' RACE reads. The sample contains hundreds of thousands of distinct CDR3 sequences, around 41% of which appear only once. The record originates from a study of blood T cells in healthy people across ages. The V end was cut by 2 bases, the J end by 4 bases, with 13 bases between. The CDR3 covers 15 residues. The rearrangement joins TRBV5-3 to TRBJ2-4; tentative D call: TRBD1 (6 bases). TRBV5-3 is known as an ORF, though its function is uncertain. The sequence was obtained from a man at least 80 years old in good health. The source material was blood. This CDR3 is CARSFDRPLKNIQYF. The CDR3 nucleotides are TGTGCCAGAAGCTTCGACAGGCCATTGAAAAACATTCAGTACTTC.